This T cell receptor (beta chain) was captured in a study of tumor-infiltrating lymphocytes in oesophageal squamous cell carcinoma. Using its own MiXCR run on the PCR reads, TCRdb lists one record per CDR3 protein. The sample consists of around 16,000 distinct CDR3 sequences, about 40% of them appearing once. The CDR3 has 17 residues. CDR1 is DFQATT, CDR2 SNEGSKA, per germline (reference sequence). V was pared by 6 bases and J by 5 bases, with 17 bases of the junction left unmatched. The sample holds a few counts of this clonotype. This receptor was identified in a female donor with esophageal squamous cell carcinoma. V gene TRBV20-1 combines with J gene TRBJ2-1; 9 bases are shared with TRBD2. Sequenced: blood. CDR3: CSAEDTGTSFQNNEQFF. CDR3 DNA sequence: TGCAGTGCAGAGGATACCGGGACTAGCTTCCAAAACAATGAGCAGTTCTTC.